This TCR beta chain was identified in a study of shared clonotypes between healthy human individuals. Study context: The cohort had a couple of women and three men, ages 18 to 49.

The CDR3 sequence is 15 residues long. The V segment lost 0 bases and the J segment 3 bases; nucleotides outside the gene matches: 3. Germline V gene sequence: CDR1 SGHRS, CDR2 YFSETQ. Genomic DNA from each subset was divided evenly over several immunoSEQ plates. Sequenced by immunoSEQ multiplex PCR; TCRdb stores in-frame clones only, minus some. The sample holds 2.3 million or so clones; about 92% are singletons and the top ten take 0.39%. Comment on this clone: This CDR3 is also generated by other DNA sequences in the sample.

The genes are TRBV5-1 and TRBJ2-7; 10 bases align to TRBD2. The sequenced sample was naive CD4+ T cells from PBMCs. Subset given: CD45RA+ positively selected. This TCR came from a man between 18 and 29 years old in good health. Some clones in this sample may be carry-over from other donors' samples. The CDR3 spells CASSLVVAGGYEQYF. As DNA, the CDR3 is TGCGCCAGCAGCTTGGTTGTAGCGGGAGGCTACGAGCAGTACTTC.